This TCR beta chain was documented in a study of blood T cell repertoires in COVID-19. For the study at large: Collection of acute and convalescent COVID-19 samples took place in the United States, Italy and Spain. From T cells, B-cell-depleted T cells, or PBMCs came the material, which was cDNA or gDNA.

Authors' processing steps: Amplification of reference gene primers was used by the study to estimate nucleated cell counts. Profiled with immunoSEQ multiplex PCR; TCRdb holds only in-frame clones, not every one. D and trimming were read from the DNA, whereas the V and J calls and clone size are those reported in that table. The data show over 80,000 clones, more than 65% seen once. Germline loops: CDR1 ENHRY, CDR2 SYGVKD. This CDR3 has 13 residues. The V gene end was trimmed by 10 bases and the J gene end by 0 bases; junction bases not matched to a gene: 5. Sequenced: peripheral blood. The receptor's source is a woman aged 80 or over with active or convalescent COVID-19. The gene calls are TRBV10-3 and TRBJ1-1, with 7 bases lining up with TRBD1. The CDR3 loop reads CASADRVNTEAFF. CDR3 bases: TGTGCCAGCGCTGACAGGGTGAACACTGAAGCTTTCTTT.